Given below is one T cell receptor beta chain in context. The antigen is undetermined. Trimming removed 0 bases from V and 0 bases from J, with 9 bases in between. The CDR3 consists of 16 residues. Germline assignment: CDR1 SGHVS and CDR2 FNYEAQ. Sorted-subset replicate PCRs used roughly 210 ng of genomic DNA. This amount corresponded to about 30,000 T cell genomes. The table came from immunoSEQ multiplex PCR; TCRdb's copy has only in-frame clones and leaves some out. Of roughly 2.5 million clones listed, more than 90% are singletons. This sample is drawn from a study of shared clonotypes between healthy human individuals. Notes on the study in general: The researchers took only blood, and tissue repertoires probably look different. A generally larger estimated richness was seen in naive subsets than in memory subsets.

Sequences were obtained from naive CD4+ T cells sorted from blood. Subset denoted: CD45RA+ positively selected. The J gene is TRBJ2-1, the V gene TRBV7-6; the D is unclear. The clonotype comes from a man aged 18 to 29 in good health. The CDR3 nucleotides are TGTGCCAGCAGCTTAGCGCTGGCCCTCTCCTACAATGAGCAGTTCTTC. It translates to CASSLALALSYNEQFF. Combining the CDR3 with reference TRBV7-6 and TRBJ2-1 gives the whole variable domain GAGVSQSPRYKVTKRGQDVALRCDPISGHVSLYWYRQALGQGPEFLTYFNYEAQQDKSGLPNDRFSAERPEGSISTLTIQRTEQRDSAMYRCASSLALALSYNEQFFGPGTRLTVL.